Detailed here is one T cell receptor beta chain. Its antigen is currently unknown. Germline lookup yields CDR1 SQVTM and CDR2 ANQGSEA. There are 16 residues in the CDR3. V was clipped by 3 bases and J by 4 bases, with 19 bases between them. These data originate in a study of T cells in localized non-small cell lung cancer. Sequencing used immunoSEQ multiplex PCR; TCRdb keeps in-frame clones, though not all of them. In the table there are tens of thousands of clones, roughly 90% of which are singletons. Study outcomes and limitations: For the top 100 tumor clones, a median roughly 53 also appeared in adjacent lung.

The sample here was peripheral blood, taken before any cancer treatment. The genes are TRBV29-1 and TRBJ1-3; no clear D gene. The TCR sequence derives from a female donor of 60 years or more with stage I squamous cell lung carcinoma. In DNA, the CDR3 is TGCAGCGTTGATGAAGGGATGGGGTTTGGAGGAAACACCATATATTTT. Its protein product is CSVDEGMGFGGNTIYF.